Presented here are 28 T cell receptor beta chains from one specimen sequenced in a study of blood T cell repertoires in COVID-19. TCRdb keeps only in-frame clones here, not all; method: immunoSEQ multiplex PCR. The sample carries approximately 94,000 clones, about 90% recorded once. Sequencing was done on a sample of peripheral blood. The origin of the receptors is a woman between 45 and 60 years old in a cohort sampled during active COVID-19.

The genes are TRBV6-1 and TRBJ1-5; tentative D call: TRBD1 (5 bases). Germline CDR1 reads MNHNS; CDR2 reads SASEGT. The CDR3 loop spans 16 amino acids. V lost 3 bases, J lost 4 bases, and 16 bases lay in between. The CDR3 sequence is CASSDQGRRINQPQHF. CDR3 in DNA: TGTGCCAGCAGTGACCAGGGCAGAAGGATTAATCAGCCCCAGCATTTT.

CDR3 sequence (DNA): TGCGCCAGCAGCCAATCCCGGGTGGGGACACCCAGCACAGATACGCAGTATTTT. As protein: CASSQSRVGTPSTDTQYF. The rearrangement joins TRBV4-1 to TRBJ2-3, with D perhaps TRBD1 (6 bases). The CDR3 length is 18 residues. The germline V gene encodes CDR1 MGHRA and CDR2 YSYEKL. V was cut by 2 bases and J by 0 bases, with 18 bases left in between.

The chain recombines TRBV9 with TRBJ2-5; 8 bases are a match to TRBD2. Germline assignment: CDR1 SGDLS and CDR2 YYNGEE. J lost 5 bases, V lost 4 bases, and 7 bases had no gene match. The CDR3 sequence is 14 residues long. CDR3 region: CASSKRGGGETQYF. The CDR3 DNA follows: TGTGCCAGCAGCAAACGGGGGGGAGGCGAGACCCAGTACTTC.

This rearrangement joins TRBV5-1 to TRBJ1-2; D is undetermined. V lost 4 bases and J lost 4, with 14 bases in between. Germline V gives CDR1 SGHRS, CDR2 YFSETQ. The CDR3 runs 14 residues. The CDR3 bases are TGCGCCAGCAGCCTTGACGACGGAGTCTATGGCTACACCTTC. This codes for CASSLDDGVYGYTF.

This clone appeared a single time. CDR3 loop: CASSPQGGLTEKLFF. For the CDR3, the DNA is TGTGCCAGCAGCCCCCAGGGGGGATTGACTGAAAAACTGTTTTTT. This chain links TRBV11-2 with TRBJ1-4, with 7 positions matching TRBD1. V dropped 5 bases and J dropped 7; count of bases not matched to a gene: 10. This CDR3 spans 15 amino acids. Germline CDR1 is SGHAT and CDR2 is FQNNGV.

The chain's CDR3 is CASLRQTNTGELFF. DNA for the CDR3: TGTGCCAGCCTCAGGCAGACGAACACCGGGGAGCTGTTTTTT. This chain connects TRBV2 to TRBJ2-2; unclear D gene. The CDR3 runs 14 residues. Germline V gene sequence: CDR1 SNHLY, CDR2 FYNNEI. The V end was cut by 8 bases, the J end by 0 bases, with 10 bases between.

This sequence joins TRBV30 and TRBJ2-5; tentatively, D is TRBD2 (6 bases). V was cut by 1 base and J by 1 base, with 10 bases left in between. CDR1 is GTSNPN and CDR2 is SVGIG in the germline V gene (reference sequence). The CDR3 has 14 amino acids. CDR3 coding DNA: TGTGCCTGGAGTGACGGGAGATTCCAAGAGACCCAGTACTTC. Amino acids: CAWSDGRFQETQYF.

The J gene is TRBJ1-4, the V gene TRBV29-1; possible D gene TRBD1, 5 bases. Germline-derived CDR1 and CDR2 are SQVTM and ANQGSEA. V was shortened by 5 bases and J by 11 bases, with 18 bases between the two germline ends. The CDR3 is 13 amino acids. CDR3 protein: CSVWPQGLPKLFF. CDR3 DNA: TGCAGCGTTTGGCCCCAGGGTCTACCCAAACTGTTTTTT.

CDR3 sequence (DNA): TGTGCCAGCAGCTCCAACCATGGGCGGGGGATATACGAGCAGTACTTC. Residues: CASSSNHGRGIYEQYF. V and J are TRBV7-8 and TRBJ2-7; 7 bases are a match to TRBD2. The CDR3 length is 16 residues. The germline V gene encodes CDR1 SGHVS and CDR2 FQNEAQ. Germline trimming cut 4 bases from V and 4 bases from J; bases unmatched to any gene: 13.

The CDR3 sequence: CASRLGRNTGELFF. The CDR3 nucleotides read TGTGCCAGCAGATTAGGCAGGAACACCGGGGAGCTGTTTTTT. The chain employs TRBV27 and TRBJ2-2, with D uncertain. Germline V lookup: CDR1 MNHEY, CDR2 SMNVEV (reference sequence). Trimming removed 6 bases at V and 1 base at J, with 9 bases between. The CDR3 contains 14 residues.

The chain joins TRBV7-3 to TRBJ2-5, with 8 nucleotides matching TRBD1. This CDR3 has 16 residues. Germline V gene sequence: CDR1 SGHTA, CDR2 FQGTGA. V was pared by 1 base and J by 2 bases, with 6 bases of the junction left unmatched. The CDR3 region has the DNA TGTGCCAGCAGCTTAAGGCCAGGGGGCGGGCAAGAGACCCAGTACTTC. It translates to CASSLRPGGGQETQYF. Filled out from reference TRBV7-3 and TRBJ2-5, the complete variable domain reads GAGVSQTPSNKVTEKGKYVELRCDPISGHTALYWYRQSLGQGPEFLIYFQGTGAADDSGLPNDRFFAVRPEGSVSTLKIQRTERGDSAVYLCASSLRPGGGQETQYFGPGTRLLVL.

The V gene is TRBV6-1, the J gene TRBJ2-7; 7 bases agree with TRBD1. The germline gives CDR1 MNHNS, CDR2 SASEGT. V shed 4 bases and J 0 bases; nucleotides not matched to a gene: 15. The CDR3 length is 18 residues. The CDR3 sequence is CASSGQGLKRPVSYEQYF. CDR3 sequence (DNA): TGTGCCAGCAGTGGACAGGGATTGAAGCGCCCCGTCTCCTACGAGCAGTACTTC.

This clone has just a few counts. This chain's CDR3 is CARSGLPLTDTQYF. The DNA for the CDR3 is TGTGCCCGCTCTGGACTACCACTCACAGATACGCAGTATTTT. This chain connects TRBV30 to TRBJ2-3; D might be TRBD2 (6 bases). There are 14 residues in the CDR3. The germline V and J ends were trimmed by 8 bases and 2 bases, with 17 bases remaining between them. Germline V gene lookup returns CDR1 GTSNPN and CDR2 SVGIG (reference sequence).

This sequence joins TRBV6-9 and TRBJ1-5, with D possibly matching TRBD1 (6 bases). Germline V CDR1 and CDR2: MNHGY, SVAAGI. The V end was cut by 2 bases, the J end by 0 bases, with 20 bases between. This CDR3 comprises 19 residues. The CDR3 is CASSYNTPDRSYSNQPQHF. Here the CDR3 DNA reads TGTGCCAGCAGTTATAATACACCGGACAGATCTTATAGCAATCAGCCCCAGCATTTT.

This sequence joins TRBV19 and TRBJ2-7, with TRBD1 matching over 9 bases. CDR1 is LNHDA and CDR2 is SQIVND in the germline V gene (reference sequence). V was clipped by 4 bases and J by 2 bases; unmatched bases: 3. The CDR3 runs to 14 residues. In DNA form, the CDR3 reads TGTGCCAGTAGTACCGGACAGGGGACCTACGAGCAGTACTTC. It codes for CASSTGQGTYEQYF. The full variable domain, rest sourced from reference TRBV19 and TRBJ2-7, is DGGITQSPKYLFRKEGQNVTLSCEQNLNHDAMYWYRQDPGQGLRLIYYSQIVNDFQKGDIAEGYSVSREKKESFPLTVTSAQKNPTAFYLCASSTGQGTYEQYFGPGTRLTVT.

Remarks on this clone: Compared with germline, one end of the junction differs, possibly owing to a read error. The chain carries TRBV7-7 and TRBJ2-1, with 11 nucleotides matching TRBD1. The CDR3 totals 14 residues. Germline-derived CDR1 and CDR2 are SSHAT and FNYEAQ (reference sequence). The CDR3 DNA is TGTGCTAGCAGTACCGGGACAGGGGGCAATGAGCAGTTCTTC. This translates into CASSTGTGGNEQFF.

J is TRBJ1-5 and V is TRBV30; 8 bases align to TRBD1. V lost 2 bases and J lost 7; bases outside the gene matches: 7. This CDR3 has 14 amino acids. The V gene's germline CDR1 is GTSNPN and CDR2 SVGIG (reference sequence). CDR3 nucleotide sequence: TGTGCCTGGAGTCTAGGACAGGGCGCCCAGCCCCAGCATTTT. Encoded protein: CAWSLGQGAQPQHF.

V gene TRBV11-3 combines with J gene TRBJ1-2; D uncertain. The CDR3 has 15 amino acids. V lost 3 bases, J lost 8 bases, and 19 bases lay in between. The germline V gene has CDR1 SGHNT and CDR2 YENEEA. The CDR3 nucleotides read TGTGCCAGCAGCTTTTTCACATCACGGGAGGGCGGCTACACCTTC. As protein: CASSFFTSREGGYTF.

The chain has TRBV3-1 (or the pseudogene TRBV3-2) and TRBJ1-1, with D possibly matching TRBD1 (6 bases). The CDR3 length is 16 residues. The germline V and J ends were trimmed by 1 base and 4 bases, with 16 bases remaining between them. CDR1 and CDR2 (germline): LGHDT, YNNKEL (reference sequence). The CDR3 reads CASSQGKPGVGTEAFF. The CDR3 coding sequence is TGTGCCAGCAGCCAAGGCAAACCAGGGGTGGGCACTGAAGCTTTCTTT.

V and J are TRBV24-1 and TRBJ1-2, with D perhaps TRBD1 (5 bases). Germline values: CDR1 KGHDR, CDR2 SFDVKD. The CDR3 spans 14 residues. Trimming stripped 3 bases from V and 3 bases from J, with 10 bases between. The DNA of the CDR3 is TGTGCCACCAGTGATACGGACATGGACTATGGCTACACCTTC. It codes for CATSDTDMDYGYTF.

V is TRBV28 and J is TRBJ1-2; a possible D gene is TRBD1 (6 bases). This CDR3 is 12 amino acids long. Germline CDR1 MDHEN, CDR2 SYDVKM. V lost 4 bases, J lost 4 bases, and 7 bases lay in between. CDR3: CASSSDSYGYTF. The DNA for the CDR3 is TGTGCCAGCAGTTCGGACAGCTATGGCTACACCTTC.

The rearrangement uses TRBV30 and TRBJ2-7; 8 bases line up with TRBD2. The CDR3 length is 15 residues. Trimming cost V 3 bases and J 3 bases; bases outside gene matches: 10. The germline V gene encodes CDR1 GTSNPN and CDR2 SVGIG (reference sequence). CDR3 residues: CAWSSGSGVNYEQYF. For the CDR3, the DNA is TGTGCCTGGAGCTCGGGTAGCGGGGTTAACTACGAGCAGTACTTC.

This chain links TRBV3-1 (or the pseudogene TRBV3-2) with TRBJ2-4; D possibly corresponds to TRBD2 (7 bases). The CDR3 runs to 13 residues. V was trimmed by 8 bases and J by 3 bases, leaving 11 bases between them. Germline assignment: CDR1 LGHDT and CDR2 YNNKEL (reference sequence). The CDR3 nucleotides read TGTGCCAGCGGAGGGGGGGTCAAAAACATTCAGTACTTC. It encodes CASGGGVKNIQYF.

The chain combines TRBV19 with TRBJ1-1, with TRBD1 as a possible D gene (6 bases). The CDR3 sequence is 14 residues long. Germline V gene lookup returns CDR1 LNHDA and CDR2 SQIVND (reference sequence). V lost 1 base to trimming and J lost 1 base, with 7 bases between them. CDR3 DNA: TGTGCCAGTAGTATAGCCAGGGGGAACACTGAAGCTTTCTTT. Translated: CASSIARGNTEAFF.

This rearrangement joins TRBV28 to TRBJ2-7; D might be TRBD1 (6 bases). Germline CDR1 reads MDHEN; CDR2 reads SYDVKM. The length of the CDR3 is 14 residues. The V end lost 2 bases, the J end lost 5 bases, and 13 bases lay between the germline ends. DNA of the CDR3: TGTGCCAGCAGTTTAAGCCAGGGGAGCAACGAGCAGTACTTC. Translation: CASSLSQGSNEQYF.

The chain joins TRBV27 to TRBJ2-3; the D gene is possibly TRBD2 (7 bases). Trimming pared 5 bases from V and 1 base from J, leaving 13 bases between. CDR1 and CDR2 (germline): MNHEY, SMNVEV (reference sequence). The CDR3 totals 15 residues. The CDR3 nucleotides read TGTGCCAGCAGTCGTAGGGGGGGCGGCACAGATACGCAGTATTTT. As protein: CASSRRGGGTDTQYF.

The rearrangement links TRBV7-9 to TRBJ2-1; 8 bases are a match to TRBD2. The germline V gene has CDR1 SEHNR and CDR2 FQNEAQ (reference sequence). The CDR3 runs to 17 residues. V was pared by 0 bases and J by 8 bases, with 12 bases of the junction left unmatched. The CDR3 nucleotides read TGTGCCAGCAGCTTAGCCGTGGCTAGCGGGTACTCCTATGAGCAGTTCTTC. As protein: CASSLAVASGYSYEQFF.

The CDR3 DNA reads TGTGCCAGCAGTTACAGGGAGAGCACCGGGGAGCTGTTTTTT. Amino acid sequence: CASSYRESTGELFF. V usage is TRBV6-5 and J usage is TRBJ2-2, with D tentatively TRBD2 (5 bases). This CDR3 comprises 14 residues. V lost 2 bases and J 4 bases, leaving 8 bases between the germline ends. Per germline, CDR1 MNHEY and CDR2 SVGAGI.